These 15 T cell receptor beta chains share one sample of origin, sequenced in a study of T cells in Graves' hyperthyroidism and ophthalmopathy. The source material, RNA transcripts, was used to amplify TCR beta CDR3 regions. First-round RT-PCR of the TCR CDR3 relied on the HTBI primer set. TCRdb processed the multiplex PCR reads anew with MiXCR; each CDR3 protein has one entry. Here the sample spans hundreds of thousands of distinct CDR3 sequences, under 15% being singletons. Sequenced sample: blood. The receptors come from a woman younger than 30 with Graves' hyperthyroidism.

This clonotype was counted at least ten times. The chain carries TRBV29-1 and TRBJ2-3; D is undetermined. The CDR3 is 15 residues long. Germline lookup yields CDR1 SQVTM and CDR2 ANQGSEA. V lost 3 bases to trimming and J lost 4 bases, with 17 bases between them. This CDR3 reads CSVDGPHLPPDTQYF. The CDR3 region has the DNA TGCAGCGTTGATGGGCCACATCTACCGCCAGATACGCAGTATTTT.

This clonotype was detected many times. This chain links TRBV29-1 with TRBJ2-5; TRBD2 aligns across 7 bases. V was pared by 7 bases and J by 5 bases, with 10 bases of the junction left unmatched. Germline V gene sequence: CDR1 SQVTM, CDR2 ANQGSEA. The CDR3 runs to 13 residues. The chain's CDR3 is CSASSGEGETQYF. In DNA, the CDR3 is TGCAGCGCCTCTAGTGGGGAGGGTGAGACCCAGTACTTC.

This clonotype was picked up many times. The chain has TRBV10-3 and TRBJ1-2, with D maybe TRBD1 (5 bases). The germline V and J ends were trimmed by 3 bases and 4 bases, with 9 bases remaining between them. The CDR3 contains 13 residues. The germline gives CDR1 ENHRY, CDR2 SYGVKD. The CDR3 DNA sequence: TGTGCCATCAGTGAAGGTGGGGGCTATGGCTACACCTTC. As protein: CAISEGGGYGYTF.

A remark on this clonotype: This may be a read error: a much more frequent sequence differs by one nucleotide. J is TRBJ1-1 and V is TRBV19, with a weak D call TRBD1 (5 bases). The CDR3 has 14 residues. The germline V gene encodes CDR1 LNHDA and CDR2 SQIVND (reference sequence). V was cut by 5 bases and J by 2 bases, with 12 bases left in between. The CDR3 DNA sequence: TGTGCCAGTAGTGAGGGGCCCACTAACACTGAAGCTTTCTTT. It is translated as CASSEGPTNTEAFF.

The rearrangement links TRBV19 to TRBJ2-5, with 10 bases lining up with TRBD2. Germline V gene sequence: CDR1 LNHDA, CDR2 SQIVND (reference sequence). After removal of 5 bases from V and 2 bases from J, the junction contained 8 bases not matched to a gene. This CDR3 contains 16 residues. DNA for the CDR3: TGTGCCAGTAGTCCCGCCCAGCGGGAGGGTCAAGAGACCCAGTACTTC. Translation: CASSPAQREGQETQYF.

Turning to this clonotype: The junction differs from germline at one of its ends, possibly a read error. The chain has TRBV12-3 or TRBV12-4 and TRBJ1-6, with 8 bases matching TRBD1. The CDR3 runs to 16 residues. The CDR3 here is CASSGGRQGAYSPLYF. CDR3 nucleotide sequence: TGTGCCAGCAGTGGGGGTCGGCAGGGGGCTTACTCACCCCTCTACTTT.

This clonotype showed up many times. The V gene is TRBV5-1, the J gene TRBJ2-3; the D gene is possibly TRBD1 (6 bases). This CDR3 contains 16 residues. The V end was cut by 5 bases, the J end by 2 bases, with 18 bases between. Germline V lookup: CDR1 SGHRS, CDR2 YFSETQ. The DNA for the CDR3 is TGCGCCAGCAGGATAATGACTACAGGGAACACAGATACGCAGTATTTT. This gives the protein CASRIMTTGNTDTQYF. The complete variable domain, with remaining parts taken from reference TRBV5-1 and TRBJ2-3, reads KAGVTQTPRYLIKTRGQQVTLSCSPISGHRSVSWYQQTPGQGLQFLFEYFSETQRNKGNFPGRFSGRQFSNSRSEMNVSTLELGDSALYLCASRIMTTGNTDTQYFGPGTRLTVL.

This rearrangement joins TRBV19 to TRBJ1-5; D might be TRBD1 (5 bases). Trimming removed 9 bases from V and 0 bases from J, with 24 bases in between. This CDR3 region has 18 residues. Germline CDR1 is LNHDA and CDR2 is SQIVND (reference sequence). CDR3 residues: CARVRGWGEGDSNQPQHF. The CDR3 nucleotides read TGTGCCAGGGTGCGGGGATGGGGGGAAGGAGATAGCAATCAGCCCCAGCATTTT.

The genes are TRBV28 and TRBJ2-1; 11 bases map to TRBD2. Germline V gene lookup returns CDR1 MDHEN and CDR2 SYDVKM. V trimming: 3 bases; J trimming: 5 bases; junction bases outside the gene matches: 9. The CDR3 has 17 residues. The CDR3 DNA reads TGTGCCAGCAGTTTCCACCGGACTAGCGGGCTTAACAATGAGCAGTTCTTC. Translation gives CASSFHRTSGLNNEQFF.

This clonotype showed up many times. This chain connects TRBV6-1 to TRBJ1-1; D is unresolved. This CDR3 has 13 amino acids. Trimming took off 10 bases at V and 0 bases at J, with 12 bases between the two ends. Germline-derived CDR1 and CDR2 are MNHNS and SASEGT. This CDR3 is CAIPDGLNTEAFF. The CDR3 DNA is TGTGCCATCCCGGACGGCCTGAACACTGAAGCTTTCTTT.

CDR3 nucleotides: TGTGCCAGCAGCTTAATGGGGGACATCAATCAGCCCCAGCATTTT. The encoded protein is CASSLMGDINQPQHF. The rearrangement uses TRBV7-9 and TRBJ1-5; D might be TRBD1 (6 bases). The CDR3 has 15 residues. From germline, CDR1 is SEHNR and CDR2 FQNEAQ (reference sequence). V was shortened by 2 bases and J by 3 bases, with 11 bases between the two germline ends.

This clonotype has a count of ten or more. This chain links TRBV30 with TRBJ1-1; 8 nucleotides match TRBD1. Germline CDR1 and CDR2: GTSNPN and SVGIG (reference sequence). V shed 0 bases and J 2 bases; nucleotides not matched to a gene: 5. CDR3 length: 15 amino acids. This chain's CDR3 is CAWSVRTGGNTEAFF. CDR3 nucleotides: TGTGCCTGGAGTGTACGAACAGGGGGTAACACTGAAGCTTTCTTT.

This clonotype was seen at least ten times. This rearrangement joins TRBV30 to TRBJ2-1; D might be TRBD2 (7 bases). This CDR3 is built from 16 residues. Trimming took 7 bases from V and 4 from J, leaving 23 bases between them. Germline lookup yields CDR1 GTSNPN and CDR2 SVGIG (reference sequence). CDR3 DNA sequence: TGTGCCTTTCTCTCCAAGGGGGGGGCGCCATACAATGAGCAGTTCTTC. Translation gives CAFLSKGGAPYNEQFF.

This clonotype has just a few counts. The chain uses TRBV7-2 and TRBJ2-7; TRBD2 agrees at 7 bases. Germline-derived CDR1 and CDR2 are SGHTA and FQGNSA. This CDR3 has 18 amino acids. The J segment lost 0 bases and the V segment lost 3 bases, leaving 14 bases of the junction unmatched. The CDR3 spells CASSLAKAATSVSYEQYF. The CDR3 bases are TGTGCCAGCAGCTTGGCCAAGGCTGCAACTAGCGTCTCCTACGAGCAGTACTTC.

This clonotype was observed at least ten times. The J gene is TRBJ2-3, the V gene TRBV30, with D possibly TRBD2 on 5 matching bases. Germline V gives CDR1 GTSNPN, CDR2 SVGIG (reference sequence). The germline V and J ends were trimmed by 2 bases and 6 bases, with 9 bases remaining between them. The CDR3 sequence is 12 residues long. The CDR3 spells CAWSPGLDTQYF. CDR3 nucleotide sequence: TGTGCCTGGAGTCCCGGACTGGATACGCAGTATTTT.